The clone carrying this T cell receptor beta chain appeared a few times. This sample is part of a study of blood T cell repertoires in COVID-19. Study context: Italy, Spain and the United States were the sources of the convalescent and acute COVID-19 samples.

Per the original methods: Scientists estimated how many nucleated cells there were by amplifying reference gene primers. Measured with immunoSEQ multiplex PCR; TCRdb has only the in-frame clones, and not every one. That table furnishes V, J and clone size, whereas the DNA furnished D and trimming. The repertoire includes tens of thousands of clones, 79% of them detected once, and approximately 24% sits in the top ten. This clonotype was obtained from a human donor in a cohort sampled during active COVID-19. Sequenced material: peripheral blood.

CDR3 in DNA: TGCGCCAGCAGCTCCGGGACTAGCGGTTACAATGAGCAGTTCTTC. Translated: CASSSGTSGYNEQFF. The chain joins TRBV5-1 to TRBJ2-1; 11 nucleotides line up with TRBD2. Germline CDR1 and CDR2: SGHRS and YFSETQ. Unmatched junction bases numbered 3, after V lost 3 bases and J lost 4 bases. The CDR3 contains 15 residues.